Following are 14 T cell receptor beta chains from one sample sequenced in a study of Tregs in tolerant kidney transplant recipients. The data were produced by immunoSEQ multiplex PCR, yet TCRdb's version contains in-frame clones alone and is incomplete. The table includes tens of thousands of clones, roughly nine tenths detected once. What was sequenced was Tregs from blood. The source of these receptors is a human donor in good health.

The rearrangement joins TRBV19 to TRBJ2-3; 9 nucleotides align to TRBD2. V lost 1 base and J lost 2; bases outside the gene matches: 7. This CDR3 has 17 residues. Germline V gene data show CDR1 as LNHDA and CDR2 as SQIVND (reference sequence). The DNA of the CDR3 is TGTGCCAGTAGTATAGTCGGGCTAGCGGGGACCACAGATACGCAGTATTTT. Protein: CASSIVGLAGTTDTQYF.

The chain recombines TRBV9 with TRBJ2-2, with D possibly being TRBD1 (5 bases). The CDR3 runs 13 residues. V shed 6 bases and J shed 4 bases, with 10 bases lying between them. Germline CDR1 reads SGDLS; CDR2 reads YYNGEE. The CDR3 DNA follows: TGTGCCAGCAACGCCAGGGTCACCGGGGAGCTGTTTTTT. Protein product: CASNARVTGELFF.

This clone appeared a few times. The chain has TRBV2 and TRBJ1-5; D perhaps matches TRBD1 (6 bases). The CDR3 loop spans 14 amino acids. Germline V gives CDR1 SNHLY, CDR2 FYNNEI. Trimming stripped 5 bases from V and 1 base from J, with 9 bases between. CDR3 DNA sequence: TGTGCCAGCAGTTCTCAGGGGAGCAATCAGCCCCAGCATTTT. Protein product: CASSSQGSNQPQHF.

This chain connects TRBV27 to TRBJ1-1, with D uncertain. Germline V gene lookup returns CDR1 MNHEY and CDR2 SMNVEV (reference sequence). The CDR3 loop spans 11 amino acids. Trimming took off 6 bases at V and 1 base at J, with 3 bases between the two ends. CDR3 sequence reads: CASSRNTEAFF. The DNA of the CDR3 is TGTGCCAGCAGCCGGAACACTGAAGCTTTCTTT.

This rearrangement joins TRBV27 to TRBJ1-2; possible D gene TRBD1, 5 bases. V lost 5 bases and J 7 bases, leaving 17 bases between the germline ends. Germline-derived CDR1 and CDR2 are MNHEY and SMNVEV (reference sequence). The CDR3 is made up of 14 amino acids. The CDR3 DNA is TGTGCCAGCAGTCGAGGCAGGGACTTAGGTGGCTACACCTTC. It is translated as CASSRGRDLGGYTF.

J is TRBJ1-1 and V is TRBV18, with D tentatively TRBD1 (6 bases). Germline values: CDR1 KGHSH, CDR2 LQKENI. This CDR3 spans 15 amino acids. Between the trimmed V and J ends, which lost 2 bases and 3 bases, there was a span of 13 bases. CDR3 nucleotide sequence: TGTGCCAGCTCACCAGGACAGTTCCTGGACACTGAAGCTTTCTTT. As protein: CASSPGQFLDTEAFF.

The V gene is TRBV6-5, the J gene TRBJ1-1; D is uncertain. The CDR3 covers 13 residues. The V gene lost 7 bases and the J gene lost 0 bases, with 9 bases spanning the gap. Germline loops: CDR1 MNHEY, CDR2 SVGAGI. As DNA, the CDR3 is TGTGCCAGCAAAAAAAGCATGAACACTGAAGCTTTCTTT. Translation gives CASKKSMNTEAFF.

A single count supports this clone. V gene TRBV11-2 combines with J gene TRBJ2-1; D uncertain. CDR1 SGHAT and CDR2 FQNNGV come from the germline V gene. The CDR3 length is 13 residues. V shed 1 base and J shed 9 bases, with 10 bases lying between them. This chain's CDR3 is CASSLGLKGEQFF. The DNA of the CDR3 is TGTGCCAGCAGCTTAGGACTGAAAGGTGAGCAGTTCTTC.

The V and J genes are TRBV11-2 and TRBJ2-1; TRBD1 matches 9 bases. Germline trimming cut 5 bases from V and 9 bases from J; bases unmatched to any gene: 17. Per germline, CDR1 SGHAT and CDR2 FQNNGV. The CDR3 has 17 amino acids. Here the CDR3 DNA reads TGTGCCAGCAGCCCGGGACAGGGTTTGACGGGAGTGGTTGAGCAGTTCTTC. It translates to CASSPGQGLTGVVEQFF. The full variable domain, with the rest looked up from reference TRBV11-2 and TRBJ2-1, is EAGVAQSPRYKIIEKRQSVAFWCNPISGHATLYWYQQILGQGPKLLIQFQNNGVVDDSQLPKDRFSAERLKGVDSTLKIQPAKLEDSAVYLCASSPGQGLTGVVEQFFGPGTRLTVL.

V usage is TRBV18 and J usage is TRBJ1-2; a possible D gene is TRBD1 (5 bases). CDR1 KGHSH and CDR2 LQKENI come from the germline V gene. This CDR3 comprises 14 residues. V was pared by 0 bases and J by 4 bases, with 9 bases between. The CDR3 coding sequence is TGTGCCAGCTCACCACCCCAGGGTGGCTATGGCTACACCTTC. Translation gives CASSPPQGGYGYTF. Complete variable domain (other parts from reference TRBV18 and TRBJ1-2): NAGVMQNPRHLVRRRGQEARLRCSPMKGHSHVYWYRQLPEEGLKFMVYLQKENIIDESGMPKERFSAEFPKEGPSILRIQQVVRGDSAAYFCASSPPQGGYGYTFGSGTRLTVV.

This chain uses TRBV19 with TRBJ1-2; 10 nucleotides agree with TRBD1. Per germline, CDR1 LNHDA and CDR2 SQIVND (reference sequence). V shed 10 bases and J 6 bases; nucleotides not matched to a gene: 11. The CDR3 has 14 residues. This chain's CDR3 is CATMTGGHFDGYTF. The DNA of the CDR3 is TGTGCCACCATGACAGGGGGCCATTTTGATGGCTACACCTTC. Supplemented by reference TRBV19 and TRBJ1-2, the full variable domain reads DGGITQSPKYLFRKEGQNVTLSCEQNLNHDAMYWYRQDPGQGLRLIYYSQIVNDFQKGDIAEGYSVSREKKESFPLTVTSAQKNPTAFYLCATMTGGHFDGYTFGSGTRLTVV.

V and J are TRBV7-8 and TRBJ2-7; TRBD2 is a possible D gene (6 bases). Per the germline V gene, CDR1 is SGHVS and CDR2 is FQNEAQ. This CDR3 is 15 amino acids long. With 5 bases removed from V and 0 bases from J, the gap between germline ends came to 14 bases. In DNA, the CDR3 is TGTGCCAGCAGCCCGGAGCGGGCGAGCTCCTACGAGCAGTACTTC. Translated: CASSPERASSYEQYF.

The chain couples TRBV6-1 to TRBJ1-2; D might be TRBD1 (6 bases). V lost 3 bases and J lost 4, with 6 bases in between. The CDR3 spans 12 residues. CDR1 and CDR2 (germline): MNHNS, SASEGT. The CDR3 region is CASSEDSYGYTF. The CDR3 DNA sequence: TGTGCCAGCAGTGAGGACAGCTATGGCTACACCTTC.

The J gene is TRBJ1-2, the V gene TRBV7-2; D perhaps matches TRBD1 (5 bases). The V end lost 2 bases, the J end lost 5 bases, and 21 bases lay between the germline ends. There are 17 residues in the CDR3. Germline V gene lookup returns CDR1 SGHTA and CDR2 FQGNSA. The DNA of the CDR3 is TGTGCCAGCAGCTTACGGACCTTCGGGACCGCGGCTTATGGCTACACCTTC. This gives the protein CASSLRTFGTAAYGYTF.